One and the same sample provided the 20 T cell receptor beta chains below, sequenced in a study of response to subunit inactivated influenza vaccine. MiXCR was run by TCRdb on the RT-PCR reads, yielding one entry per CDR3 protein. The sample holds under 200,000 distinct CDR3 sequences, approximately 12% seen once. This material consisted of CD8+ T cells sorted from PBMCs, taken roughly 24 months after vaccination. Receptors were obtained from a man between 50 and 70 years old who received an inactivated influenza vaccine.

This chain links TRBV7-6 with TRBJ2-5, with a possible D match to TRBD1 (5 bases). Trimming cost V 0 bases and J 0 bases, with 8 bases left between them. CDR1 is SGHVS and CDR2 is FNYEAQ in the germline V gene. The CDR3 loop spans 15 amino acids. The CDR3 DNA sequence: TGTGCCAGCAGCTTAGCGTACAGGTACCAAGAGACCCAGTACTTC. Translating it yields CASSLAYRYQETQYF.

This rearrangement joins TRBV4-2 to TRBJ2-1; the D gene is possibly TRBD1 (5 bases). The germline V and J ends were trimmed by 4 bases and 6 bases, with 13 bases remaining between them. The CDR3 totals 14 residues. Germline loops: CDR1 LGHNA, CDR2 YNFKEQ. The CDR3 coding sequence is TGTGCCAGCAGCCTGCGCGGAACAGGCAATGAGCAGTTCTTC. The encoded protein is CASSLRGTGNEQFF.

This clonotype has at least ten counts. The chain employs TRBV18 and TRBJ2-7; D remains unclear. CDR1 and CDR2 (germline): KGHSH, LQKENI. Trimming pared 0 bases from V and 3 bases from J, leaving 6 bases between. This CDR3 contains 13 residues. CDR3 residues: CASSPPYSYEQYF. CDR3 bases: TGTGCCAGCTCACCACCGTACAGCTACGAGCAGTACTTC.

The chain uses TRBV4-2 and TRBJ1-5; D is unresolved. V was shortened by 0 bases and J by 8 bases, with 11 bases between the two germline ends. CDR3 length equals 14 residues. The germline CDR1 and CDR2 sequences are LGHNA and YNFKEQ. The CDR3 DNA reads as TGTGCCAGCAGCCAAGAGGTGGGCGTAGAGCCCCAGCATTTT. Protein product: CASSQEVGVEPQHF.

The DNA for the CDR3 is TGTGCCAGCAGTTACGTGATAGCGGGAGGGGGAGGTGAGCAGTTCTTC. Residues: CASSYVIAGGGGEQFF. This chain joins TRBV6-2 or TRBV6-3 and TRBJ2-1; 11 bases match TRBD2. Germline CDR1 is MNHEY and CDR2 is SVGEGT. The CDR3 is 16 amino acids. The V gene end was trimmed by 2 bases and the J gene end by 9 bases; junction bases not matched to a gene: 9.

The V call is TRBV7-9, the J call TRBJ2-1, with D tentatively TRBD1 (5 bases). The germline V gene encodes CDR1 SEHNR and CDR2 FQNEAQ (reference sequence). V gave up 8 bases and J gave up 4 bases, with 6 bases separating them. This CDR3 region has 11 residues. The CDR3 sequence is CASDSYNEQFF. CDR3 bases: TGTGCCAGCGACAGTTACAATGAGCAGTTCTTC.

On this clonotype itself: At one boundary the junction diverges from the germline segment, which might be a read error. The chain joins TRBV25-1 to TRBJ2-1; D could derive from TRBD1 or TRBD2 (5 bases each). Germline V gives CDR1 MGHDK, CDR2 SYGVNS. This CDR3 region has 15 residues. The CDR3 loop is CASSQAGAIDNAQFF. The CDR3 nucleotides are TGTGCCAGCAGCCAGGCCGGGGCAATCGATAATGCGCAGTTCTTC.

The chain is built from TRBV9 and TRBJ2-3; D remains ambiguous. The V and J ends lost 4 bases and 1 base respectively, with 7 bases between them. Germline assignment: CDR1 SGDLS and CDR2 YYNGEE. The CDR3 covers 13 residues. The CDR3 nucleotides are TGTGCCAGCAGCTCCTGGGGCACAGATACGCAGTATTTT. It specifies CASSSWGTDTQYF.

The V gene is TRBV6-1, the J gene TRBJ1-5, with 8 bases that match TRBD1. This CDR3 comprises 15 residues. Germline loops: CDR1 MNHNS, CDR2 SASEGT. With V trimmed by 6 bases and J by 5 bases, 9 bases remained unmatched. CDR3: CASSGYRGTDQPQHF. The DNA of the CDR3 is TGTGCCAGCAGCGGATACAGGGGGACGGATCAGCCCCAGCATTTT.

This clonotype was picked up a small number of times. This chain uses TRBV30 with TRBJ2-2, with TRBD1 matching 7 bases. V lost 0 bases, J lost 7 bases, and 5 bases stayed unmatched. CDR1 is GTSNPN, CDR2 SVGIG, per germline (reference sequence). The CDR3 runs 14 residues. CDR3 sequence: CAWSVRGLGGELFF. The DNA for the CDR3 is TGTGCCTGGAGTGTAAGGGGGCTCGGCGGGGAGCTGTTTTTT.

This chain links TRBV4-1 with TRBJ2-1, with TRBD2 identical over 11 bases. After removal of 3 bases from V and 8 bases from J, the junction contained 9 bases not matched to a gene. The CDR3 has 16 residues. Per germline, CDR1 MGHRA and CDR2 YSYEKL. The chain's CDR3 is CASSQISGGAGYEQFF. The CDR3 DNA is TGCGCCAGCAGCCAGATTAGCGGGGGGGCCGGTTATGAGCAGTTCTTC.

This clonotype has more than one count but fewer than ten. CDR3 amino acids: CASSRQGLGELFF. The CDR3 DNA follows: TGTGCCAGCAGCCGCCAGGGTCTCGGGGAGCTGTTTTTT. The chain recombines TRBV3-1 with TRBJ2-2, with D possibly being TRBD1 (5 bases). The germline V gene encodes CDR1 LGHDT and CDR2 YNNKEL (reference sequence). The CDR3 has 13 residues. The V end was cut by 4 bases, the J end by 7 bases, with 10 bases between.

V is TRBV28 and J is TRBJ2-1; 7 bases fit TRBD2. Germline CDR1 MDHEN, CDR2 SYDVKM. The CDR3 loop spans 16 amino acids. V gave up 3 bases and J gave up 0 bases; unmatched junction bases: 5. The CDR3 is CASSLLADTSYNEQFF. The CDR3 coding sequence is TGTGCCAGCAGTTTGCTAGCGGACACCTCCTACAATGAGCAGTTCTTC.

The chain carries TRBV2 and TRBJ1-2; D is unclear. The germline V and J ends were trimmed by 2 bases and 0 bases, with 7 bases remaining between them. The CDR3 has 14 amino acids. CDR1 and CDR2 from the germline V gene are SNHLY and FYNNEI. This CDR3 reads CASSEQAANYGYTF. In nucleotides, the CDR3 is TGTGCCAGCAGTGAACAGGCGGCTAACTATGGCTACACCTTC.

The table lists this clonotype with many counts. This rearrangement joins TRBV12-3 or TRBV12-4 to TRBJ1-1, with D tentatively TRBD1 (6 bases). Trimming stripped 4 bases from V and 0 bases from J, with 12 bases between. The CDR3 covers 15 residues. The CDR3 sequence: CASSSSGAVNTEAFF. The CDR3 nucleotides read TGTGCCAGCAGTTCGTCAGGGGCGGTGAACACTGAAGCTTTCTTT.

The chain couples TRBV20-1 to TRBJ2-2; no firm D call. The CDR3 is made up of 11 amino acids. Germline loops: CDR1 DFQATT, CDR2 SNEGSKA (reference sequence). V dropped 0 bases and J dropped 8 bases, with 4 bases sitting between them. Here the CDR3 reads CSARDLGELFF. CDR3 sequence (DNA): TGCAGTGCTAGAGATCTGGGGGAGCTGTTTTTT.

The V and J genes are TRBV20-1 and TRBJ2-7; D is unclear. Germline CDR1 reads DFQATT; CDR2 reads SNEGSKA (reference sequence). CDR3 length: 13 residues. With 6 bases removed from V and 1 base from J, the gap between germline ends came to 13 bases. The CDR3 nucleotides are TGCAGTGCCTCCGAGGATACTTCCTACGAGCAGTACTTC. Amino acids: CSASEDTSYEQYF.

This chain joins TRBV12-3 or TRBV12-4 and TRBJ2-3, with D hard to call. Deletions cut 3 bases from V and 5 bases from J, with 6 bases between. The CDR3 totals 12 residues. The CDR3 DNA reads as TGTGCCAGCAGTTTGATTAGAGATACGCAGTATTTT. Protein: CASSLIRDTQYF.

This clonotype occurred a few times. This rearrangement joins TRBV7-9 to TRBJ1-5; D remains ambiguous. CDR1 and CDR2 from the germline V gene are SEHNR and FQNEAQ (reference sequence). This CDR3 is built from 13 residues. V was shortened by 2 bases and J by 4 bases, with 6 bases between the two germline ends. The CDR3: CASSLSTNQPQHF. The CDR3, as DNA: TGTGCCAGCAGCTTATCAACGAATCAGCCCCAGCATTTT. Drawing the rest from reference TRBV7-9 and TRBJ1-5, the complete variable domain is DTGVSQNPRHKITKRGQNVTFRCDPISEHNRLYWYRQTLGQGPEFLTYFQNEAQLEKSRLLSDRFSAERPKGSFSTLEIQRTEQGDSAMYLCASSLSTNQPQHFGDGTRLSIL.

This chain uses TRBV27 with TRBJ1-1, with D hard to call. CDR1 is MNHEY, CDR2 SMNVEV, per germline (reference sequence). CDR3 length: 14 residues. Between the trimmed V and J ends, which lost 6 bases and 5 bases, there was a span of 16 bases. The CDR3 region is CASRTLQRETEAFF. The CDR3 coding sequence is TGTGCCAGCAGAACCCTACAACGGGAGACTGAAGCTTTCTTT.